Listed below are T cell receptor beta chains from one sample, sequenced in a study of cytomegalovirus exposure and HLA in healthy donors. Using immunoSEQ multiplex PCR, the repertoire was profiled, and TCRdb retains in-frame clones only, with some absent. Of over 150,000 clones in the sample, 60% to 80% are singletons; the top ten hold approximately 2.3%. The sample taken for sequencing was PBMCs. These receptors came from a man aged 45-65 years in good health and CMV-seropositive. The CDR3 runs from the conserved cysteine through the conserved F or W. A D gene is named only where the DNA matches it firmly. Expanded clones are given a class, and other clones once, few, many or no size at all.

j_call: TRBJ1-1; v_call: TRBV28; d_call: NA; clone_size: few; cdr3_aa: CASSLETGVRTFF; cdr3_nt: TGTGCCAGCAGTTTGGAGACAGGTGTGCGAACTTTCTTT
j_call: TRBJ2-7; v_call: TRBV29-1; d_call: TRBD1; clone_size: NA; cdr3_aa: CSVVWTGTYEQYF; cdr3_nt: TGCAGCGTTGTGTGGACAGGGACCTACGAGCAGTACTTC
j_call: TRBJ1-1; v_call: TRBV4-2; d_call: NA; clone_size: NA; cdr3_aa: CASSPADWAAEAFF; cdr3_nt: TGTGCCAGCAGCCCAGCGGATTGGGCCGCTGAAGCTTTCTTT
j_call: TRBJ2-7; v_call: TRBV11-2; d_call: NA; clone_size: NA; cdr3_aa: CASSLELPYEQYF; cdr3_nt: TGTGCCAGCAGCTTAGAACTTCCCTACGAGCAGTACTTC
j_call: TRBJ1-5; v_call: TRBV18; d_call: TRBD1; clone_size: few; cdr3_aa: CASSGTGAMYSNQPQHF; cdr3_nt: TGTGCCAGCTCCGGGACAGGGGCGATGTATAGCAATCAGCCCCAGCATTTT
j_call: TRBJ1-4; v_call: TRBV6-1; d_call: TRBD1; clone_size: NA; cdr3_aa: CASSEWDRNEKLFF; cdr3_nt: TGTGCCAGCAGTGAATGGGACAGGAATGAAAAACTGTTTTTT
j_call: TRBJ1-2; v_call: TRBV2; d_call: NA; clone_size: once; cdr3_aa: CASSAGLWYGYTF; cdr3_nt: TGTGCCAGCAGTGCGGGACTCTGGTATGGCTACACCTTC
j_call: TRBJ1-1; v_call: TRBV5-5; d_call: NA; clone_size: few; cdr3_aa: CASSLRPTSAEAFF; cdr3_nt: TGTGCCAGCAGCTTGAGACCCACTAGCGCTGAAGCTTTCTTT
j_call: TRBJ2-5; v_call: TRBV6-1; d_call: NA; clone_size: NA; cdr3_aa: CASSEGRYQETQYF; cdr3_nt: TGTGCCAGCAGTGAAGGGCGGTACCAAGAGACCCAGTACTTC
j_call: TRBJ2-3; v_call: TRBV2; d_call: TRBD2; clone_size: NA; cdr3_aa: CASSVGTSTTDTQYF; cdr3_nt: TGTGCCAGCAGTGTTGGGACTAGCACCACAGATACGCAGTATTTT
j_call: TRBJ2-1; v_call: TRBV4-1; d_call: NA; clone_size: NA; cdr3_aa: CASSPLAGAYNEQFF; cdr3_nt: TGCGCCAGCAGCCCCCTGGCGGGGGCTTACAATGAGCAGTTCTTC
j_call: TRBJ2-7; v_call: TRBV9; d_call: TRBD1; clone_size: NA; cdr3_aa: CASSRRTGGYEQYF; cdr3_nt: TGTGCCAGCAGCAGACGGACAGGGGGTTACGAGCAGTACTTC
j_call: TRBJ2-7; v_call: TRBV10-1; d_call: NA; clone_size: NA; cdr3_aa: CASSESRGPPYEQYF; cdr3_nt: TGCGCCAGCAGTGAGTCTAGAGGGCCACCCTACGAGCAGTACTTC
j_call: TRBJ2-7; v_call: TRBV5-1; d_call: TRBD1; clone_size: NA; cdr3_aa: CASSPAGTGYYEQYF; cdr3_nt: TGCGCCAGCAGCCCGGCCGGGACAGGGTACTACGAGCAGTACTTC
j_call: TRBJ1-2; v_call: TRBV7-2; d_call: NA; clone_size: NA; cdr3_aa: CASSPKIGTSNYGYTF; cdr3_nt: TGTGCCAGCAGCCCTAAAATCGGGACATCTAACTATGGCTACACCTTC
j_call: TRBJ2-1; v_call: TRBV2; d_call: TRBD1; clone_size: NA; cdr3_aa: CASSEMKGQAQFF; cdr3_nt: TGTGCCAGCAGTGAGATGAAGGGACAGGCCCAGTTCTTC
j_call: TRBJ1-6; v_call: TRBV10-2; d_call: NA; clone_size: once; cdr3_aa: CASSVGGFNSPLHF; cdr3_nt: TGCGCCAGCAGTGTGGGGGGTTTCAATTCACCCCTCCACTTT
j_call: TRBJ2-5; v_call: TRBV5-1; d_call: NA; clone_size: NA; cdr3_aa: CASSLSPGGQETQYF; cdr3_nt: TGCGCCAGCAGCTTGTCCCCAGGGGGGCAAGAGACCCAGTACTTC
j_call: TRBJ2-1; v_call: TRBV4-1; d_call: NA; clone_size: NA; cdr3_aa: CASSQEATISYNEQFF; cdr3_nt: TGCGCCAGCAGCCAAGAAGCCACTATATCCTACAATGAGCAGTTCTTC
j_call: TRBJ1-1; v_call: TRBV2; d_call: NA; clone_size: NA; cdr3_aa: CASSAGANTEAFF; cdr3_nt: TGTGCCAGCAGTGCCGGAGCGAACACTGAAGCTTTCTTT
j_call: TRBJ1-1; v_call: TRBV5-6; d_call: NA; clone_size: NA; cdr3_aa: CASSPDRRRHTEAFF; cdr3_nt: TGTGCCAGCAGCCCAGACCGGAGGCGCCACACTGAAGCTTTCTTT
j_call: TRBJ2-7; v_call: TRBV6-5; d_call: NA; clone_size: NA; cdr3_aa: CASSPHMTGPYEQYF; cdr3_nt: TGTGCCAGCAGTCCGCATATGACAGGACCCTACGAGCAGTACTTC
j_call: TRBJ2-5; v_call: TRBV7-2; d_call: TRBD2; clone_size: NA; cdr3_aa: CASSLAGTSMETQYF; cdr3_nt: TGTGCCAGCAGCTTAGCGGGGACTAGCATGGAGACCCAGTACTTC
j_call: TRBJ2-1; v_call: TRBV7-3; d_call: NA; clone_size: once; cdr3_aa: CASSLTSGYNEQFF; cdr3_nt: TGTGCCAGCAGCTTAACTTCGGGTTACAATGAGCAGTTCTTC
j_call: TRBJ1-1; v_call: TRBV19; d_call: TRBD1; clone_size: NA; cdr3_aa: CASGDRGFMNTEAFF; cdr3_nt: TGTGCCAGCGGGGACAGGGGATTTATGAACACTGAAGCTTTCTTT
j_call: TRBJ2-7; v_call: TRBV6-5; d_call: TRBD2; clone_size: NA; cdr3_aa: CASSYSGGVGYEQYF; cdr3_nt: TGTGCCAGCAGTTACTCGGGGGGGGTGGGCTACGAGCAGTACTTC